Listed below are T cell receptor beta chains from one sample, sequenced in a study of T cells in Graves' hyperthyroidism and ophthalmopathy. TCRdb ran MiXCR on the multiplex PCR reads and lists one entry per CDR3 protein. The sample consists of 300,000 to 350,000 distinct CDR3 sequences, 15% to 20% of them appearing once. Sequenced: blood. The receptors shown here come from a woman in her forties or fifties with Graves' hyperthyroidism. Both conserved end residues are part of each CDR3. D genes are given only for firm matches. The listing skips clone size in some rows; elsewhere it reads once, few, many or a size class.

cdr3_nt: TGTGCCAGCAGTGAAACGGGAACCTCGTTAAATTCACCCCTCCACTTT; cdr3_aa: CASSETGTSLNSPLHF; v_call: TRBV6-1; d_call: NA; clone_size: NA; j_call: TRBJ1-6
cdr3_nt: TGTGCCAGCTCAAGAACCCAGGGGGAAGATGAAAAACTGTTTTTT; cdr3_aa: CASSRTQGEDEKLFF; v_call: TRBV18; d_call: TRBD1; clone_size: NA; j_call: TRBJ1-4
cdr3_nt: TGTGCCAGCAGTTACTCGGAGGGTTTGAACACCGGGGAGCTGTTTTTT; cdr3_aa: CASSYSEGLNTGELFF; v_call: TRBV6-5; d_call: NA; clone_size: few; j_call: TRBJ2-2
cdr3_nt: TGTGCCAGCAGTACCGGGATTCTTGAAAAACTGTTTTTT; cdr3_aa: CASSTGILEKLFF; v_call: TRBV27; d_call: NA; clone_size: few; j_call: TRBJ1-4
cdr3_nt: TGTGCCAGCAGTTTTGTTCAGGCCAGCGGGTCAGATACGCAGTATTTT; cdr3_aa: CASSFVQASGSDTQYF; v_call: TRBV12-3/TRBV12-4; d_call: NA; clone_size: many; j_call: TRBJ2-3
cdr3_nt: TGTGCCAGCAGCCAAGCGGCATCGAACTATGGCTACACCTTC; cdr3_aa: CASSQAASNYGYTF; v_call: TRBV3-1; d_call: NA; clone_size: many; j_call: TRBJ1-2
cdr3_nt: TGTGCTAGTGGTTTGGGGACGGAACACAATGAGCAGTTCTTC; cdr3_aa: CASGLGTEHNEQFF; v_call: TRBV12-5; d_call: NA; clone_size: NA; j_call: TRBJ2-1
cdr3_nt: TGCGCCAGCAGCTTGGCGGGGAGTATGGATTCACCCCTCCACTTT; cdr3_aa: CASSLAGSMDSPLHF; v_call: TRBV5-1; d_call: NA; clone_size: few; j_call: TRBJ1-6
cdr3_nt: TGTGCCATCAGTCCCGGGACAGGGGGCGCCTACAATGAGCAGTTCTTC; cdr3_aa: CAISPGTGGAYNEQFF; v_call: TRBV10-3; d_call: TRBD1; clone_size: few; j_call: TRBJ2-1
cdr3_nt: TGTGCCAGCAGTCGACAGTCGACAGGGACTGAGACCCAGTACTTC; cdr3_aa: CASSRQSTGTETQYF; v_call: TRBV6-1; d_call: NA; clone_size: many; j_call: TRBJ2-5
cdr3_nt: TGCAGTGCTAGAACGGACATATACAATGAGCAGTACTTC; cdr3_aa: CSARTDIYNEQYF; v_call: TRBV20-1; d_call: NA; clone_size: NA; j_call: TRBJ2-7
cdr3_nt: TGCAGTGTTTTACGGGACAACACTGAAGCTTTCTTT; cdr3_aa: CSVLRDNTEAFF; v_call: TRBV20-1; d_call: NA; clone_size: few; j_call: TRBJ1-1
cdr3_nt: TGTGCCATCAGGGATTCAACGGTCTCTGGAAACACCATATATTTT; cdr3_aa: CAIRDSTVSGNTIYF; v_call: TRBV10-3; d_call: NA; clone_size: NA; j_call: TRBJ1-3
cdr3_nt: TGCAGCGTTGTACACTCTAACTATGGCTACACCTTC; cdr3_aa: CSVVHSNYGYTF; v_call: TRBV29-1; d_call: NA; clone_size: NA; j_call: TRBJ1-2
cdr3_nt: TGTGCCAGCAGCGATACCGTCGGGGCTAATGAAAGACTGTTTTTT; cdr3_aa: CASSDTVGANERLFF; v_call: TRBV12-3/TRBV12-4; d_call: NA; clone_size: few; j_call: TRBJ1-4
cdr3_nt: TGTGCCAGCAGTTTCCCAGACGTGCGCAATCAGCCCCAGCATTTT; cdr3_aa: CASSFPDVRNQPQHF; v_call: TRBV28; d_call: NA; clone_size: many; j_call: TRBJ1-5
cdr3_nt: TGTGCCAGCAGTCTCTCAGCGGGAATCACAGATACGCAGTATTTT; cdr3_aa: CASSLSAGITDTQYF; v_call: TRBV12-3/TRBV12-4; d_call: TRBD2; clone_size: many; j_call: TRBJ2-3
cdr3_nt: TGCGCCAGCAGCTTGGACTACCCTAACACCGGGGAGCTGTTTTTT; cdr3_aa: CASSLDYPNTGELFF; v_call: TRBV5-1; d_call: NA; clone_size: NA; j_call: TRBJ2-2
cdr3_nt: TGTGCCAGCAGTTCCCGACGACAGGGTCGAGAGCAGTACTTC; cdr3_aa: CASSSRRQGREQYF; v_call: TRBV27; d_call: TRBD1; clone_size: NA; j_call: TRBJ2-7
cdr3_nt: TGTGCCAGCAGCGTACGGGCAGGATATGGCTACACCTTC; cdr3_aa: CASSVRAGYGYTF; v_call: TRBV9; d_call: NA; clone_size: NA; j_call: TRBJ1-2
cdr3_nt: TGCAGTGCAGGGACTCTTCGCTCCTACGAGCAGTACTTC; cdr3_aa: CSAGTLRSYEQYF; v_call: TRBV20-1; d_call: NA; clone_size: few; j_call: TRBJ2-7
cdr3_nt: TGTGCCAGCAGTGAAGTGGCCAGGTACACTGAAGCTTTCTTT; cdr3_aa: CASSEVARYTEAFF; v_call: TRBV6-1; d_call: NA; clone_size: many; j_call: TRBJ1-1
cdr3_nt: TGTGCCAGCAGTGATGACAGTATGAACACTGAAGCTTTCTTT; cdr3_aa: CASSDDSMNTEAFF; v_call: TRBV28; d_call: NA; clone_size: few; j_call: TRBJ1-1
cdr3_nt: TGTGCCAGCAGTTACGGCGGAAAAGGCACAGATACGCAGTATTTT; cdr3_aa: CASSYGGKGTDTQYF; v_call: TRBV6-5; d_call: NA; clone_size: NA; j_call: TRBJ2-3
cdr3_nt: TGTGCCAGCAGCTTAGCGCCGGTCACCGGGGAGCTGTTTTTT; cdr3_aa: CASSLAPVTGELFF; v_call: TRBV7-9; d_call: NA; clone_size: NA; j_call: TRBJ2-2
cdr3_nt: TGTGCCACCGAGACTAGCGGCGATTCCCAAGAGACCCAGTACTTC; cdr3_aa: CATETSGDSQETQYF; v_call: TRBV6-2/TRBV6-3; d_call: TRBD2; clone_size: NA; j_call: TRBJ2-5
cdr3_nt: TGTGCCAGCAGTTTCGGGGCCACCGAGCAGTACTTC; cdr3_aa: CASSFGATEQYF; v_call: TRBV28; d_call: NA; clone_size: many; j_call: TRBJ2-7
cdr3_nt: TGTGCCAGCAGCGGAACGCTACAGGGGAAGTACGAGCAGTACTTC; cdr3_aa: CASSGTLQGKYEQYF; v_call: TRBV4-2; d_call: TRBD1; clone_size: many; j_call: TRBJ2-7
cdr3_nt: TGTGCCAGCAGCCCCCGTCGGGTCCCCGCCAACGTCCTGACTTTC; cdr3_aa: CASSPRRVPANVLTF; v_call: TRBV3-1; d_call: NA; clone_size: few; j_call: TRBJ2-6
cdr3_nt: TGTGCCAGCAGCCCCAGGACAGGGTCTAGGGAGCTGTTTTTT; cdr3_aa: CASSPRTGSRELFF; v_call: TRBV7-3; d_call: TRBD1; clone_size: many; j_call: TRBJ2-2
cdr3_nt: TGCAGCGGTAGCCTCCGTGGGGAAACTGAAGCTTTCTTT; cdr3_aa: CSGSLRGETEAFF; v_call: TRBV29-1; d_call: NA; clone_size: NA; j_call: TRBJ1-1
cdr3_nt: TGTGCCAGCAGTTTTATCCAGGCCGCAACTAATGAAAAACTGTTTTTT; cdr3_aa: CASSFIQAATNEKLFF; v_call: TRBV28; d_call: NA; clone_size: many; j_call: TRBJ1-4
cdr3_nt: TGTGCCAGCAGCCAAGACCGGACCGTCGGCACTGAAGCTTTCTTT; cdr3_aa: CASSQDRTVGTEAFF; v_call: TRBV14; d_call: NA; clone_size: NA; j_call: TRBJ1-1
cdr3_nt: TGTGCCATCAGTGGTACAGTACCCTACAATGAGCAGTTCTTC; cdr3_aa: CAISGTVPYNEQFF; v_call: TRBV10-3; d_call: NA; clone_size: many; j_call: TRBJ2-1
cdr3_nt: TGTACCAGCTCACCACCGGGACTCCGAGCCAACACCGGGGAGCTGTTTTTT; cdr3_aa: CTSSPPGLRANTGELFF; v_call: TRBV18; d_call: NA; clone_size: NA; j_call: TRBJ2-2
cdr3_nt: TGTGCCAGCAGTTTAGCGCCCCAGAAACCGGCTTTCTTT; cdr3_aa: CASSLAPQKPAFF; v_call: TRBV12-3/TRBV12-4; d_call: NA; clone_size: many; j_call: TRBJ1-1
cdr3_nt: TGCAGTGCTAGAGCCTCTAGCGGGGGGGCCTTGGAGACCCAGTACTTC; cdr3_aa: CSARASSGGALETQYF; v_call: TRBV20-1; d_call: TRBD2; clone_size: NA; j_call: TRBJ2-5
cdr3_nt: TGTGCCAGCAGCCCCTCAAGATGGCCGGGGCAGGGAGTAGGGGGCTACACCTTC; cdr3_aa: CASSPSRWPGQGVGGYTF; v_call: TRBV6-1; d_call: NA; clone_size: many; j_call: TRBJ1-2
cdr3_nt: TGTGCCAGCAGCGCCACCCGGGGGGCTGGGGAAGGTGAGCAGTTCTTC; cdr3_aa: CASSATRGAGEGEQFF; v_call: TRBV5-6; d_call: NA; clone_size: few; j_call: TRBJ2-1
cdr3_nt: TGTGCCACCAGCAGTGGGGACTCTGACACTGAGCAGTTCTTC; cdr3_aa: CATSSGDSDTEQFF; v_call: TRBV15; d_call: NA; clone_size: NA; j_call: TRBJ2-1